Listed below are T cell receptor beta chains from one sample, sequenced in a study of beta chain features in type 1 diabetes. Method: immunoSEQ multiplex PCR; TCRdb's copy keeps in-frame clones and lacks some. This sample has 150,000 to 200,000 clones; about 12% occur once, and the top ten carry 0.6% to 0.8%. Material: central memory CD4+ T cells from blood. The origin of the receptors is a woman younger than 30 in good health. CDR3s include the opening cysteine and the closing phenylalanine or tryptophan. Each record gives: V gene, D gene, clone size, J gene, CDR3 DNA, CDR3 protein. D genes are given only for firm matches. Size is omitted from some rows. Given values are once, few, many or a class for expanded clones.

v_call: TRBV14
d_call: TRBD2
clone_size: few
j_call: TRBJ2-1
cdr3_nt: TGTGCCAGCAGCCAAGACCCAAGGACTAGCGGGCCTGGTGAGCAGTTCTTC
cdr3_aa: CASSQDPRTSGPGEQFF

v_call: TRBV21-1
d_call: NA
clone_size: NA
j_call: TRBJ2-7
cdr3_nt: TGTGCCAGCAGCAACCGGACAGGGCAGGGGGAGCAGTACTTC
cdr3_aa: CASSNRTGQGEQYF

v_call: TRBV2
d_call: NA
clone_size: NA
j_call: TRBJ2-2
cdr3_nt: TGTGCCAGCAGTGAAGCGCGGGACGGGGAGCTGTTTTTT
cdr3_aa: CASSEARDGELFF

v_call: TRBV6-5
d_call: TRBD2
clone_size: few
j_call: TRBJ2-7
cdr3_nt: TGTGCCAGCAGTTACTTAGGACTAGCGGGATACGGCGAGCAGTACTTC
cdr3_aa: CASSYLGLAGYGEQYF

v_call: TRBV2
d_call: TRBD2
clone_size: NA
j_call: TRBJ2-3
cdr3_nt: TGTGCCAGCAGTGGAGCGGGAGGGGGCACAGATACGCAGTATTTT
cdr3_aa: CASSGAGGGTDTQYF

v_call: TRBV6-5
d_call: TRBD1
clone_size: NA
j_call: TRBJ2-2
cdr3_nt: TGTGCCAGCAGAAGGACAGGCAATGTGGGGGAGCTGTTTTTT
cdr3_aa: CASRRTGNVGELFF

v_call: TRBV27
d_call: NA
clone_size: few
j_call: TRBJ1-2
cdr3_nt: TGTGCCAGCAGTAACCGGTATGGCTACACCTTC
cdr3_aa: CASSNRYGYTF

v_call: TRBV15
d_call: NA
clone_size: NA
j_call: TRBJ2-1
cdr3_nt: TGTGCCACCAGACAAACCCCCGAGATAGCTGAGCAGTTCTTC
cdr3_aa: CATRQTPEIAEQFF

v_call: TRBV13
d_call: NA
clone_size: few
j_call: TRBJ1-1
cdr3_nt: TGTGCCAGCAGCTTACTTTCGGGCACTGAAGCTTTCTTT
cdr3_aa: CASSLLSGTEAFF

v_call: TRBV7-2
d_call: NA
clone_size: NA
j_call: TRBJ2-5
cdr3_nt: TGTGCCAGCAGCTTAGGGACAGTCCAAGAGACCCAGTACTTC
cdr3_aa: CASSLGTVQETQYF

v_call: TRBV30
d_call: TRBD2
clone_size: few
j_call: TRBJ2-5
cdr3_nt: TGTGCCTGGAGTGTAGCTCTAGCGGGACTGGAGACCCAGTACTTC
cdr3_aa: CAWSVALAGLETQYF

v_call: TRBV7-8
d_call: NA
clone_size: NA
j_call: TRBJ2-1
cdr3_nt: TGTGCCAGCAGTTTCTCTTCCTACAATGAGCAGTTCTTC
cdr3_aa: CASSFSSYNEQFF

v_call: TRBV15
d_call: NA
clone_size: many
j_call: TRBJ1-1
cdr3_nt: TGTGCCACCAGCAGGGGAGATGGCACTGAAGCTTTCTTT
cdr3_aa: CATSRGDGTEAFF

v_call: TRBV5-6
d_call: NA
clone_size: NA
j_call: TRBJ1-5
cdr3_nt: TGTGCCAGCAGCTTGGCCTTAGGACGGGATAATCAGCCCCAGCATTTT
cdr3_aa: CASSLALGRDNQPQHF

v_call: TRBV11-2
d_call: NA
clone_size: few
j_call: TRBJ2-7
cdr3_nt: TGTGCCAGCAGCCCGGTGCGAGGGAGCTACGAGCAGTACTTC
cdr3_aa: CASSPVRGSYEQYF

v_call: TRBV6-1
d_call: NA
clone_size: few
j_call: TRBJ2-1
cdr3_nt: TGTGCCAGCAGTGAGAGCCTGCGGGGAGAGCAGTTCTTC
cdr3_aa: CASSESLRGEQFF

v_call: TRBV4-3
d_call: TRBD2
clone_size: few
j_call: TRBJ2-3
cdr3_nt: TGCGCCAGCAGCCAAGATACGGCGGGAGGGTTGGGGGATACGCAGTATTTT
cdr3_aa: CASSQDTAGGLGDTQYF

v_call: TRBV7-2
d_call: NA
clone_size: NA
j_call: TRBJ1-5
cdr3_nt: TGTGCCAGCAGCTTAGAAGGCAGGGGAACCGGGCAGCCCCAGCATTTT
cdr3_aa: CASSLEGRGTGQPQHF

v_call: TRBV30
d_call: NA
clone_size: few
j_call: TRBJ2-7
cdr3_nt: TGTGCCTGGAGTGAAACATTATCCTACGAGCAGTACTTC
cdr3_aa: CAWSETLSYEQYF

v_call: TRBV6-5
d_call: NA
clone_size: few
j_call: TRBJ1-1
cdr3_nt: TGTGCCAGCAGTTACATCGACGGGGGCACTGAAGCTTTCTTT
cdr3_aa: CASSYIDGGTEAFF

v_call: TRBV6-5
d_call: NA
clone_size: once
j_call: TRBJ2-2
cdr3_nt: TGTGCCAGCAGTCCCCAACCCGGTTACACCGGGGAGCTGTTTTTT
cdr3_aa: CASSPQPGYTGELFF

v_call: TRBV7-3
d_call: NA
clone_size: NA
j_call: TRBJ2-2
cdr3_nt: TGTGCCAGCAGCCCCCCGGGAGGGGGCGTTGGAGGGGAGCTGTTTTTT
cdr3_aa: CASSPPGGGVGGELFF

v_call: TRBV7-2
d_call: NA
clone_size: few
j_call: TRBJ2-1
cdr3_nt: TGTGCCAGCAGCAACAGGGCCAGGGATGAGCAGTTCTTC
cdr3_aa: CASSNRARDEQFF

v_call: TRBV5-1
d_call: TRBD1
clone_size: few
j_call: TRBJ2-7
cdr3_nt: TGCGCCAGCAGCTCGACAGGGACATCCTACGAGCAGTACTTC
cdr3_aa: CASSSTGTSYEQYF

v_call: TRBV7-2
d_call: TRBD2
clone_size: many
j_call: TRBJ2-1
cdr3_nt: TGTGCCAGCAGCTTAACCCGAGCGGGAATAGGCAATGAGCAGTTCTTC
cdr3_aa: CASSLTRAGIGNEQFF

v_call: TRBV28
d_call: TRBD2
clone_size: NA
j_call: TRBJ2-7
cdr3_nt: TGTGCCAGCAAGAAGGGAGGGAGCTCCTACGAGCAGTACTTC
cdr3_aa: CASKKGGSSYEQYF

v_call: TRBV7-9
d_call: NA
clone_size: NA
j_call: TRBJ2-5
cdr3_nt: TGTGCCAGCAGCTTATCTAGTGGGGGGCAAGAGACCCAGTACTTC
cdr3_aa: CASSLSSGGQETQYF

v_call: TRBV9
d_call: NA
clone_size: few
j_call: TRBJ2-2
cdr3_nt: TGTGCCAGCAGCGTAGCCAGATCCGGGGAGCTGTTTTTT
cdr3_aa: CASSVARSGELFF

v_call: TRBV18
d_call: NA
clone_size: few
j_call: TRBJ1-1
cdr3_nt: TGTGCCAGCTCACCGGCCACACGGAACACTGAAGCTTTCTTT
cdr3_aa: CASSPATRNTEAFF

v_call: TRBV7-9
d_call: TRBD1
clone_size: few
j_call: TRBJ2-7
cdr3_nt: TGTGCCAGCAGCCGTCCGGGACAGGGGTTCTCGTACGAGCAGTACTTC
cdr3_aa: CASSRPGQGFSYEQYF

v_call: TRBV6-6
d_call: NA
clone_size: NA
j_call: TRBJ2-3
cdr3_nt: TGTGCCAGCAGGTTCTTTCGGGGAGATACGCAGTATTTT
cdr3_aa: CASRFFRGDTQYF

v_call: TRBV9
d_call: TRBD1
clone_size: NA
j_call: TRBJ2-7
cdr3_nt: TGTGCCAGCAGCGTAGATGCAGGGGGCATCTACGAGCAGTACTTC
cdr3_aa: CASSVDAGGIYEQYF

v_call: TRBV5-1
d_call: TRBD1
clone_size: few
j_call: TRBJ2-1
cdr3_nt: TGCGCCAGCAGCTTGAGGGGACAGGGGATCAATGAGCAGTTCTTC
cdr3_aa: CASSLRGQGINEQFF

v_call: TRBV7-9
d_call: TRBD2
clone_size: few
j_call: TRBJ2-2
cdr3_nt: TGTGCCAGCAGCTTATTAGCGGGAGACCCCACCGGGGAGCTGTTTTTT
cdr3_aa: CASSLLAGDPTGELFF